This T cell receptor (beta chain) was identified in a study of shared clonotypes between healthy human individuals. All of the donors resided in Nashville, Tennessee, and each was a Caucasian adult. Study-level findings and limits: Sample collection involved blood only; tissue repertoires are likely different.

J was trimmed by 7 bases and V by 7 bases; bases with no gene match: 12. This CDR3 comprises 14 residues. CDR1 and CDR2 (germline): MNHEY, SVGAGI. Here immunoSEQ multiplex PCR was the method, and the copy in TCRdb shows in-frame clones only, minus some. Of 950,000 to 1,300,000 clones in the sample, 75% were seen once. A note on this clone: Its antigen is not identified.

V and J are TRBV6-5 and TRBJ2-7, with 8 bases lining up with TRBD1. The specimen was memory CD4+ T cells sorted from blood. Regarding subset: CD45RA-negative fraction. The sequence was collected from a man aged 18 to 29 in good health. The chain's CDR3 is CASKKAGGAGEQYF. The DNA of the CDR3 is TGTGCCAGCAAAAAGGCAGGGGGCGCGGGGGAGCAGTACTTC.